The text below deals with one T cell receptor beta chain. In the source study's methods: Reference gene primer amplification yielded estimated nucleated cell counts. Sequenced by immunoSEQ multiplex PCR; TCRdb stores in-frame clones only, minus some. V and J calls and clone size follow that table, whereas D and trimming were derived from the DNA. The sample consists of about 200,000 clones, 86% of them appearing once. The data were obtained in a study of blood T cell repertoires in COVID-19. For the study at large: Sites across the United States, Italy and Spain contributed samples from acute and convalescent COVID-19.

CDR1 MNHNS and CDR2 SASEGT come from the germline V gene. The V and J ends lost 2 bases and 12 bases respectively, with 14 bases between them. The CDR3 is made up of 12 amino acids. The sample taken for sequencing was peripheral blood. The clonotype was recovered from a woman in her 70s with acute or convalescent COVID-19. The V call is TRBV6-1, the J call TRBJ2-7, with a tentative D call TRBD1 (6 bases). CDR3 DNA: TGTGCCAGCAGTGAAAGGGGGACAAGGCTGTACTTC. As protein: CASSERGTRLYF.